This TCR beta chain was sequenced in a study of T cells in Graves' hyperthyroidism and ophthalmopathy. Findings and caveats of the study: Model-based prediction identified ophthalmopathy a median approximately 6.2 months prior to its onset.

No ophthalmopathy progression within 18 months constituted stable Graves' hyperthyroidism. Diagnoses were established using clinical symptoms, serum thyroxine and TRAb, thyroid ultrasound and orbital computed tomography. PBMCs were derived from under 13 ml fresh peripheral blood. V was shortened by 3 bases and J by 5 bases, with 13 bases between the two germline ends. This CDR3 region has 14 residues. Germline V CDR1 and CDR2: ENHRY, SYGVKD. TCR beta CDR3 sequences were amplified from RNA transcripts. HTBI primers drove first-round RT-PCR of the TCR CDR3. TCRdb re-analysed the multiplex PCR reads in MiXCR, keeping a single row per CDR3 protein. The sample includes some 460,000 distinct CDR3 sequences, 15% to 18% of them seen just once. This clonotype was recorded many times. The antigen is not known.

Material for sequencing was blood. The clonotype originates from a young woman with Graves' hyperthyroidism. V and J are TRBV10-3 and TRBJ2-5; no clear D. The CDR3 spells CAISDSLLGETQYF. In DNA, the CDR3 is TGTGCCATCAGTGACTCCCTCCTTGGGGAGACCCAGTACTTC.